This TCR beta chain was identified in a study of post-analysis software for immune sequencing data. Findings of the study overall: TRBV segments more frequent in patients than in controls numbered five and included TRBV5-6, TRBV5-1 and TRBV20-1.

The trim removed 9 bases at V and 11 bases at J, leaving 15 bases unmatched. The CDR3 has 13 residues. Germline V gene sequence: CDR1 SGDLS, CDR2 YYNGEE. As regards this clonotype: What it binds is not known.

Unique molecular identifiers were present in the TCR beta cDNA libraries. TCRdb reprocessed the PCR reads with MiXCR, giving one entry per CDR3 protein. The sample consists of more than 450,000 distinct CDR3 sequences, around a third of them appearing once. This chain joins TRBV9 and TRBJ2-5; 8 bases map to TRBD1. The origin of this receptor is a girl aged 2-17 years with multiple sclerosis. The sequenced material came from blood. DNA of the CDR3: TGTGCCATCTTACCGGGACAGGAGCCAATGCAGTACTTC. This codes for CAILPGQEPMQYF.